This record concerns one T cell receptor (beta chain) sequence. The antigen is undetermined. The sample comes from a study of T cells after yellow fever vaccination. Study as a whole: Fractions of low cell number were prepared using SMART-Seq v4 Ultra Low Input.

TCRdb fed the 5' RACE reads into MiXCR, producing one record per CDR3 protein. The sample has hundreds of thousands of distinct CDR3 sequences, 8.7% seen once; the top ten hold about 3.7%. Overall study findings and caveats: Booster samples showed a return of most primary-vaccination clones (about 97% CD4, about 85% CD8).

CDR1 and CDR2 from the germline V gene are KGHSH and LQKENI. Trimming cost V 0 bases and J 6 bases, with 19 bases left between them. CDR3 size: 17 residues. This TCR was sampled from a man aged 18 to 29 who received the YFV17D yellow fever vaccine. The chain uses TRBV18 and TRBJ2-3; a possible D gene is TRBD1 (6 bases). The sequences come from CD4+ T cells sorted from PBMCs, collected 5 days after the yellow fever booster vaccination. The CDR3 is CASSPPGQGRVRDTQYF. The DNA of the CDR3 is TGTGCCAGCTCACCACCGGGGCAGGGGAGAGTTCGGGATACGCAGTATTTT.